Each of the 29 T cell receptor beta chains below was sequenced from the same sample in a study of shared clonotypes between healthy human individuals. Sequencing used immunoSEQ multiplex PCR; TCRdb keeps in-frame clones, though not all of them. The sample lists almost 750,000 clones, around 70% occurring once. Sequenced input: memory CD4+ T cells sorted from blood. Specified subset: CD45RA-negative fraction. These receptors were collected from a woman in her twenties or thirties in good health.

The chain couples TRBV7-3 to TRBJ2-1; the match to TRBD1 covers 7 bases. The CDR3 is 15 amino acids. The J segment lost 4 bases and the V segment lost 4 bases, leaving 7 bases of the junction unmatched. CDR1 is SGHTA, CDR2 FQGTGA, per germline. The CDR3 is CASSSWDSTYNEQFF. The CDR3 nucleotides read TGTGCCAGCAGCTCCTGGGACAGTACTTACAATGAGCAGTTCTTC.

V gene TRBV28 combines with J gene TRBJ1-1, with 10 positions matching TRBD1. Germline lookup yields CDR1 MDHEN and CDR2 SYDVKM. The ends lost 5 bases at V and 3 bases at J; junction bases unmatched: 6. The length of the CDR3 is 15 residues. The CDR3 region has the DNA TGTGCCAGCAGTCTATCCGGGACAGGGGACACTGAAGCTTTCTTT. This codes for CASSLSGTGDTEAFF.

The chain joins TRBV12-5 to TRBJ1-1, with D unclear. Trimming stripped 1 base from V and 1 base from J, with 4 bases between. The length of the CDR3 is 13 residues. Per the germline V gene, CDR1 is LGHNT and CDR2 is FRNRAP. The CDR3 here is CASGLAGNTEAFF. The CDR3 region has the DNA TGTGCTAGTGGTTTGGCAGGGAACACTGAAGCTTTCTTT.

The chain employs TRBV4-1 and TRBJ1-4, with D possibly TRBD1 on 5 matching bases. Per germline, CDR1 MGHRA and CDR2 YSYEKL. V was pared by 1 base and J by 7 bases, with 7 bases between. CDR3 length: 13 residues. The CDR3 sequence: CASSQVQGEKLFF. Written as DNA, the CDR3 is TGCGCCAGCAGCCAAGTTCAGGGTGAAAAACTGTTTTTT.

This sequence joins TRBV2 and TRBJ1-4, with D unresolved. This CDR3 has 15 residues. Trimming took off 2 bases at V and 5 bases at J, with 12 bases between the two ends. Looked up from germline, CDR1 is SNHLY and CDR2 is FYNNEI. CDR3 amino acids: CASSEFGQQNEKLFF. The DNA of the CDR3 is TGTGCCAGCAGTGAATTCGGCCAGCAAAATGAAAAACTGTTTTTT. Full variable domain (outside the CDR3, taken from reference TRBV2 and TRBJ1-4): EPEVTQTPSHQVTQMGQEVILRCVPISNHLYFYWYRQILGQKVEFLVSFYNNEISEKSEIFDDQFSVERPDGSNFTLKIRSTKLEDSAMYFCASSEFGQQNEKLFFGSGTQLSVL.

The gene calls are TRBV18 and TRBJ2-3; the D is unclear. Trimming pared 3 bases from V and 6 bases from J, leaving 7 bases between. Germline CDR1 KGHSH, CDR2 LQKENI. The CDR3 has 12 residues. In nucleotides, the CDR3 is TGTGCCAGCTCACCGACCGGGGATACGCAGTATTTT. Its protein product is CASSPTGDTQYF.

This clone was recorded a few times. This chain links TRBV19 with TRBJ1-1; unclear D gene. The germline gives CDR1 LNHDA, CDR2 SQIVND (reference sequence). Trimming took off 0 bases at V and 1 base at J, with 12 bases between the two ends. The CDR3 totals 16 residues. The CDR3 DNA follows: TGTGCCAGTAGTATAGATTCGCGCCTACCGAACACTGAAGCTTTCTTT. It codes for CASSIDSRLPNTEAFF.

In the case of this clone: The same CDR3 can be traced to other DNA sequences in this sample. The chain is built from TRBV18 and TRBJ2-3; 9 positions agree with TRBD2. The CDR3 consists of 15 residues. Unmatched junction bases numbered 3, after V lost 4 bases and J lost 1 base. Germline V CDR1 and CDR2: KGHSH, LQKENI. CDR3: CASSLAGARTDTQYF. DNA of the CDR3: TGTGCCAGCTCACTAGCGGGAGCTCGCACAGATACGCAGTATTTT.

The chain links TRBV4-1 to TRBJ1-5, with TRBD1 matching over 8 bases. Trimming cost V 2 bases and J 6 bases; bases outside gene matches: 6. Germline-derived CDR1 and CDR2 are MGHRA and YSYEKL. The CDR3 spans 15 residues. The CDR3 protein is CASSQRGQESQPQHF. Written as DNA, the CDR3 is TGCGCCAGCAGCCAACGGGGACAGGAAAGTCAGCCCCAGCATTTT.

CDR3 bases: TGTGCCAGCAGCTTAGCGCTACGGACATCCGAGCAGTACTTC. Translating it yields CASSLALRTSEQYF. V gene TRBV7-2 combines with J gene TRBJ2-7; D may be TRBD1 (5 bases). CDR1 SGHTA and CDR2 FQGNSA come from the germline V gene. The CDR3 is made up of 14 amino acids. The V end lost 0 bases, the J end lost 6 bases, and 12 bases lay between the germline ends.

This clone was detected a few times. DNA for the CDR3: TGTGCCACCAGCAGAGAGATACAAAGCTTCTCCTACAATGAGCAGTTCTTC. Translation gives CATSREIQSFSYNEQFF. The J gene is TRBJ2-1, the V gene TRBV15; D gene uncertain. The V end lost 0 bases, the J end lost 0 bases, and 12 bases lay between the germline ends. The CDR3 covers 17 residues. Germline-derived CDR1 and CDR2 are LNHNV and YYDKDF (reference sequence).

V and J are TRBV6-5 and TRBJ2-5; D gene unclear. V lost 6 bases to trimming and J lost 5 bases, with 7 bases between them. The CDR3 contains 11 residues. Looked up from germline, CDR1 is MNHEY and CDR2 is SVGAGI. This CDR3 is CASRPEETQYF. The CDR3 region has the DNA TGTGCCAGCAGGCCGGAGGAGACCCAGTACTTC.

The chain uses TRBV7-8 and TRBJ2-5, with 7 bases aligning to TRBD2. The germline gives CDR1 SGHVS, CDR2 FQNEAQ. CDR3 length: 13 amino acids. Trimming took 2 bases from V and 13 from J; bases not matched to a gene: 10. The CDR3 sequence: CASSLSMGGSLYF. CDR3 bases: TGTGCCAGCAGCTTATCGATGGGCGGGAGTCTGTACTTC.

As regards this clone: Other DNA sequences in this sample translate to the same CDR3. The V gene is TRBV5-1, the J gene TRBJ2-5; D not resolved. V lost 0 bases and J lost 2, with 2 bases in between. The CDR3 runs 12 residues. Germline CDR1 and CDR2: SGHRS and YFSETQ. CDR3 in amino acids: CASSLEQETQYF. The DNA of the CDR3 is TGCGCCAGCAGCTTGGAACAAGAGACCCAGTACTTC.

This clone was recorded a few times. V usage is TRBV30 and J usage is TRBJ2-1; 9 nucleotides agree with TRBD2. Losses at the gene ends were 5 bases for V and 5 bases for J; bases not matched to a gene: 10. The CDR3 runs to 15 residues. Germline values: CDR1 GTSNPN, CDR2 SVGIG (reference sequence). The CDR3 DNA is TGTGCCTGGGCACCCGGGACTAGCACCAACAATGAGCAGTTCTTC. It translates to CAWAPGTSTNNEQFF.

Details on this clone: Given a much more abundant clone one base away, this may be a read error. J is TRBJ1-2 and V is TRBV6-5, with 7 bases lining up with TRBD1. The length of the CDR3 is 13 residues. V trimming: 6 bases; J trimming: 2 bases; junction bases outside the gene matches: 3. Germline V gene data show CDR1 as MNHEY and CDR2 as SVGAGI. This CDR3 reads CASSSGQNYGYTF. The CDR3 DNA follows: TGTGCCAGCAGCTCGGGACAGAACTATGGCTACACCTTC.

The chain combines TRBV28 with TRBJ2-7; 9 bases agree with TRBD1. The CDR3 contains 15 residues. Germline V CDR1 and CDR2: MDHEN, SYDVKM. V lost 1 base and J lost 5; bases outside the gene matches: 6. The CDR3 spells CASSLSGQGRDEQYF. The CDR3 bases are TGTGCCAGCAGTTTATCGGGACAGGGTCGGGACGAGCAGTACTTC.

The chain employs TRBV2 and TRBJ2-5, with TRBD2 matching over 9 bases. CDR3 size: 16 residues. V lost 0 bases to trimming and J lost 2 bases; unmatched junction nucleotides: 4. Germline CDR1 SNHLY, CDR2 FYNNEI. CDR3 sequence (DNA): TGTGCCAGCAGTGAAGCGAGACTAGCGGAGCAAGAGACCCAGTACTTC. Translation gives CASSEARLAEQETQYF.

This clone has just one count. The chain carries TRBV18 and TRBJ2-5; no clear D gene. Looked up from germline, CDR1 is KGHSH and CDR2 is LQKENI. The CDR3 spans 14 residues. Between the trimmed V and J ends, which lost 2 bases and 4 bases, there was a span of 11 bases. The CDR3 region has the DNA TGTGCCAGCTCACCAAACCCGGATCCAGAGACCCAGTACTTC. Translation gives CASSPNPDPETQYF.

The V call is TRBV27, the J call TRBJ2-5; TRBD2 matches at 11 bases. CDR1 and CDR2 from the germline V gene are MNHEY and SMNVEV (reference sequence). After removal of 8 bases from V and 5 bases from J, the junction contained 7 bases not matched to a gene. The CDR3 extends over 14 amino acids. The CDR3 loop reads CASRRASGGETQYF. CDR3 DNA sequence: TGTGCCAGCCGTCGAGCTAGCGGGGGGGAGACCCAGTACTTC.

The rearrangement links TRBV10-3 to TRBJ2-5; D possibly corresponds to TRBD2 (5 bases). Trimming left V 1 base short and J 4 bases short, with 7 bases between. In germline, CDR1 is ENHRY, CDR2 SYGVKD. CDR3 size: 13 residues. The CDR3 DNA sequence: TGTGCCATCAGTGAGTGGGCGGGAGAGACCCAGTACTTC. It codes for CAISEWAGETQYF.

The chain couples TRBV28 to TRBJ2-3; perhaps TRBD2 as D (5 bases). The CDR3 totals 17 residues. The germline V gene has CDR1 MDHEN and CDR2 SYDVKM. The V end lost 2 bases, the J end lost 5 bases, and 20 bases lay between the germline ends. The CDR3: CASSLGSSLLQRDTQYF. CDR3 coding DNA: TGTGCCAGCAGTTTAGGGTCTAGCCTTCTCCAGCGAGATACGCAGTATTTT.

The chain couples TRBV7-2 to TRBJ2-1; TRBD2 matches at 11 bases. V lost 3 bases, J lost 2 bases, and 6 bases stayed unmatched. The CDR3 runs to 17 residues. Germline values: CDR1 SGHTA, CDR2 FQGNSA. CDR3 region: CASSFPRLAGTYNEQFF. Here the CDR3 DNA reads TGTGCCAGCAGCTTCCCCCGACTAGCGGGAACCTACAATGAGCAGTTCTTC.

The chain recombines TRBV15 with TRBJ2-1; 13 positions agree with TRBD2. V shed 0 bases and J 3 bases; nucleotides not matched to a gene: 8. The CDR3 runs to 19 residues. Germline V gene lookup returns CDR1 LNHNV and CDR2 YYDKDF (reference sequence). In DNA, the CDR3 is TGTGCCACCAGCAGAGAGGCCGGGACTAGCGGGATCTTCTACAATGAGCAGTTCTTC. This encodes CATSREAGTSGIFYNEQFF.

Only a few counts were recorded for this clone. The CDR3 region is CASRIAGVPDTQYF. CDR3 coding DNA: TGTGCCAGCCGCATAGCGGGGGTCCCAGATACGCAGTATTTT. The chain couples TRBV6-6 to TRBJ2-3; TRBD2 aligns across 9 bases. CDR3 size: 14 residues. Germline V gene sequence: CDR1 MNHNY, CDR2 SVGAGI (reference sequence). The V and J ends lost 8 bases and 4 bases, in that order; junction bases with no gene match: 7.

The V and J genes are TRBV5-8 and TRBJ2-5, with a tentative D call TRBD2 (7 bases). Germline V gene data show CDR1 as SGHTS and CDR2 as YDEGEE. V dropped 4 bases and J dropped 10 bases, with 17 bases sitting between them. The CDR3 consists of 13 residues. CDR3 protein: CASSLGGGGDQYF. DNA of the CDR3: TGTGCCAGCAGCCTTGGAGGGGGGGGCGACCAGTACTTC.

This chain links TRBV5-1 with TRBJ1-4, with TRBD1 matching over 8 bases. With V trimmed by 4 bases and J by 7 bases, 9 bases remained unmatched. This CDR3 spans 15 amino acids. Per the germline V gene, CDR1 is SGHRS and CDR2 is YFSETQ. In nucleotides, the CDR3 is TGCGCCAGCAGCACCTTAGGACAGGGAGTTGAAAAACTGTTTTTT. Encoded protein: CASSTLGQGVEKLFF.

For this clone: The sample carries other DNA sequences with the same CDR3. V and J are TRBV28 and TRBJ2-5; possibly TRBD1 or TRBD2 for D (5 bases each). Germline values: CDR1 MDHEN, CDR2 SYDVKM. V lost 2 bases and J lost 2, with 6 bases in between. CDR3 length equals 13 residues. CDR3 amino acids: CASSLGGQETQYF. CDR3 DNA: TGTGCCAGCAGTTTAGGGGGACAAGAGACCCAGTACTTC.

This rearrangement joins TRBV30 to TRBJ1-3; D is undetermined. V was pared by 0 bases and J by 1 base, with 16 bases between. The CDR3 loop spans 17 amino acids. CDR1 GTSNPN and CDR2 SVGIG come from the germline V gene (reference sequence). DNA of the CDR3: TGTGCCTGGAGTGTAAACGGTATATCGGGGTCTGGAAACACCATATATTTT. Its translation: CAWSVNGISGSGNTIYF.